This TCR beta chain is from a study of T cells in Graves' hyperthyroidism and ophthalmopathy. Study context: Peripheral blood sampling occurred at initial diagnosis, before any treatment. Study results and limitations: Ophthalmopathy was distinguished from stable hyperthyroidism by 13 V-J signatures.

As regards this clonotype: Its antigen remains unknown.

The investigators amplified TCR beta CDR3 regions from RNA transcripts. Using the HTBI primer set, a first-round RT-PCR was run on the TCR CDR3. Via MiXCR, TCRdb re-called the multiplex PCR reads, giving one row per CDR3 protein. The sample has a few hundred thousand distinct CDR3 sequences, around a sixth seen once. Patients aged 18 to 65 had newly diagnosed hyperthyroidism lasting under 2 months. 10 ml of fresh peripheral blood supplied the PBMCs. The CDR3 has 18 amino acids. CDR1 is LNHDA, CDR2 SQIVND, per germline (reference sequence). Trimming pared 11 bases from V and 7 bases from J, leaving 33 bases between.

Sequencing was done on a sample of blood. The sequence was collected from a young woman with Graves' hyperthyroidism. The chain has TRBV19 and TRBJ2-1; D may correspond to TRBD1 or TRBD2 (5 bases each). The CDR3 bases are TGTGCCCGGCACCCGGGACCCCCATACTCCCATGGGGCGAATGAGCAGTTCTTC. Translated, it gives CARHPGPPYSHGANEQFF.